The 25 T cell receptor beta chains below come from one sample, sequenced in a study of cytomegalovirus exposure and HLA in healthy donors (dated by TCRdb to between 2016 and 2019). The library was made by the immunoSEQ multiplex PCR assay. TCRdb's version of the immuneACCESS table is confined to in-frame rearrangements and falls short of the full clone set. An unresolved V gene accounts for under half of the shortfall where checked; the remainder is of unknown origin. The sample table records roughly 50,000 clones; approximately 89% of these occur just once. The leading ten clones occupy 8.4% of the sample. The sequenced material came from PBMCs. The receptor set was obtained from a woman aged 18-30 years in good health and CMV-seropositive.

The rearrangement uses TRBV6-1 and TRBJ1-4; 9 nucleotides agree with TRBD1. CDR3 length: 15 residues. Trimming at V came to 4 bases and at J to 6 bases, leaving 6 bases not matched to a gene. Germline lookup yields CDR1 MNHNS and CDR2 SASEGT. The CDR3 sequence is CASSGTGGFDEKLFF. The CDR3, as DNA: TGTGCCAGCAGTGGTACAGGGGGCTTTGATGAAAAACTGTTTTTT.

The chain couples TRBV5-4 to TRBJ2-3; 10 bases are shared with TRBD2. The V gene end was trimmed by 4 bases and the J gene end by 1 base; junction bases not matched to a gene: 12. Germline assignment: CDR1 SGHNT and CDR2 YYREEE (reference sequence). This CDR3 is built from 18 residues. The CDR3 region has the DNA TGTGCCAGCAGCGCACCAACTCCCCTAGCGGGGGGCACAGATACGCAGTATTTT. The encoded protein is CASSAPTPLAGGTDTQYF.

This chain uses TRBV7-9 with TRBJ1-2; 8 bases match TRBD1. With V trimmed by 4 bases and J by 7 bases, 5 bases remained unmatched. Per germline, CDR1 SEHNR and CDR2 FQNEAQ (reference sequence). The CDR3 is 13 residues long. The CDR3 bases are TGTGCCAGCAGCTCCGGGACAGGAGTTGGCTACACCTTC. Its protein product is CASSSGTGVGYTF.

This sequence joins TRBV2 and TRBJ2-3; 7 positions match TRBD2. V was clipped by 6 bases and J by 3 bases; unmatched bases: 6. The CDR3 length is 14 residues. CDR1 SNHLY and CDR2 FYNNEI come from the germline V gene. The CDR3 DNA is TGTGCCAGCAGGAGGGAGGGCCTGACAGATACGCAGTATTTT. The encoded protein is CASRREGLTDTQYF.

V gene TRBV19 combines with J gene TRBJ2-1; TRBD1 is a possible D gene (6 bases). Germline V gene data show CDR1 as LNHDA and CDR2 as SQIVND (reference sequence). The V gene lost 10 bases and the J gene lost 5 bases, with 21 bases spanning the gap. The CDR3 length is 15 residues. Written as DNA, the CDR3 is TGTGCCACCCGGCCAAGTGGGACATTTCACAATGAGCAGTTCTTC. This translates into CATRPSGTFHNEQFF.

The rearrangement joins TRBV5-6 to TRBJ2-3; D may be TRBD2 (6 bases). The germline V gene has CDR1 SGHDT and CDR2 YYEEEE. V lost 0 bases and J lost 1, with 9 bases in between. The CDR3 is 15 amino acids. The CDR3 region is CASSLVGGGTDTQYF. The CDR3 DNA is TGTGCCAGCAGCTTGGTCGGGGGTGGCACAGATACGCAGTATTTT.

The rearrangement joins TRBV28 to TRBJ2-5; D remains ambiguous. Trimming shortened V by 6 bases and J by 4 bases, and 18 bases separated the two germline ends. The CDR3 runs to 15 residues. Looked up from germline, CDR1 is MDHEN and CDR2 is SYDVKM. The CDR3 protein is CASRVLGERAETQYF. In DNA form, the CDR3 reads TGTGCCAGCAGGGTATTGGGCGAACGAGCAGAGACCCAGTACTTC.

The rearrangement joins TRBV6-5 to TRBJ1-2; no firm D call. Trimming removed 4 bases from V and 2 bases from J, with 8 bases in between. Germline V gene lookup returns CDR1 MNHEY and CDR2 SVGAGI. The CDR3 totals 13 residues. The CDR3 coding sequence is TGTGCCAGCAGTTCCACGGGAAACTATGGCTACACCTTC. It yields the protein CASSSTGNYGYTF.

The chain employs TRBV9 and TRBJ2-7; possible D gene TRBD1, 6 bases. The CDR3 runs to 14 residues. Germline CDR1 and CDR2: SGDLS and YYNGEE. V gave up 0 bases and J gave up 0 bases, with 7 bases separating them. The DNA of the CDR3 is TGTGCCAGCAGCGTAGGGACAGTCTCCTACGAGCAGTACTTC. Its translation: CASSVGTVSYEQYF. The full variable domain, completed using reference TRBV9 and TRBJ2-7, is DSGVTQTPKHLITATGQRVTLRCSPRSGDLSVYWYQQSLDQGLQFLIQYYNGEERAKGNILERFSAQQFPDLHSELNLSSLELGDSALYFCASSVGTVSYEQYFGPGTRLTVT.

This clone is a singleton in its sample. This chain connects TRBV6-9 to TRBJ1-1; TRBD1 agrees at 10 bases. The CDR3 consists of 14 residues. Germline lookup yields CDR1 MNHGY and CDR2 SVAAGI. V gave up 7 bases and J gave up 3 bases; unmatched junction bases: 5. CDR3 nucleotide sequence: TGTGCCAGCAATACCGACAGGGGGCACACTGAAGCTTTCTTT. Amino acid sequence: CASNTDRGHTEAFF.

J is TRBJ2-5 and V is TRBV6-6; 7 bases agree with TRBD2. V shed 4 bases, J shed 10 bases, and the junction held 15 bases outside the gene matches. Per germline, CDR1 MNHNY and CDR2 SVGAGI (reference sequence). This CDR3 spans 15 amino acids. Written as DNA, the CDR3 is TGTGCCAGCAGTTTGGGGGGGGGATCCCAGGACCACCAGTACTTC. It is translated as CASSLGGGSQDHQYF.

The rearrangement links TRBV5-1 to TRBJ1-2; 8 bases line up with TRBD1. Trimming cost V 4 bases and J 8 bases; bases outside gene matches: 7. Germline V CDR1 and CDR2: SGHRS, YFSETQ. This CDR3 spans 13 amino acids. The DNA for the CDR3 is TGCGCCAGCAGCGAGACAGGGGTTGGCGGCTACACCTTC. This gives the protein CASSETGVGGYTF.

The rearrangement links TRBV2 to TRBJ2-7; D perhaps matches TRBD2 (5 bases). V lost 1 base to trimming and J lost 6 bases, with 7 bases between them. Looked up from germline, CDR1 is SNHLY and CDR2 is FYNNEI. This CDR3 is 12 amino acids long. The CDR3 sequence is CASSEDRGEQYF. Written as DNA, the CDR3 is TGTGCCAGCAGTGAAGATCGGGGCGAGCAGTACTTC.

V is TRBV9 and J is TRBJ2-2, with a weak D call TRBD2 (5 bases). This CDR3 spans 14 amino acids. Trimming took 1 base from V and 6 from J, leaving 10 bases between them. CDR1 SGDLS and CDR2 YYNGEE come from the germline V gene. CDR3 in amino acids: CASSVMRAAGELFF. DNA for the CDR3: TGTGCCAGCAGCGTAATGAGGGCCGCCGGGGAGCTGTTTTTT.

The chain joins TRBV7-9 to TRBJ1-4; tentatively, D is TRBD1 (5 bases). The CDR3 has 17 amino acids. V was pared by 5 bases and J by 0 bases, with 16 bases between. Germline V lookup: CDR1 SEHNR, CDR2 FQNEAQ (reference sequence). The CDR3: CASSNPRVMATNEKLFF. The CDR3 nucleotides read TGTGCCAGCAGCAATCCCAGGGTAATGGCAACTAATGAAAAACTGTTTTTT.

This clone has more than one count but fewer than ten. The rearrangement uses TRBV10-1 and TRBJ1-1; D unclear. The CDR3 is made up of 14 amino acids. V lost 3 bases and J 6 bases, leaving 14 bases between the germline ends. CDR1 and CDR2 from the germline V gene are WNHNN and SYGVQD (reference sequence). DNA for the CDR3: TGCGCCAGCAGTGATATGGAGGGATCCTCTGAAGCTTTCTTT. Translating it yields CASSDMEGSSEAFF.

The chain links TRBV29-1 to TRBJ2-1, with 11 bases aligning to TRBD1. The CDR3 is 13 amino acids. After removal of 5 bases from V and 6 bases from J, the junction contained 3 bases not matched to a gene. CDR1 and CDR2 from the germline V gene are SQVTM and ANQGSEA. CDR3 protein: CSVLGTGGNEQFF. Here the CDR3 DNA reads TGCAGCGTTCTAGGGACAGGGGGCAATGAGCAGTTCTTC.

The rearrangement uses TRBV28 and TRBJ2-2, with a possible D match to TRBD2 (5 bases). This CDR3 is 16 amino acids long. The V end was cut by 6 bases, the J end by 7 bases, with 21 bases between. Looked up from germline, CDR1 is MDHEN and CDR2 is SYDVKM. CDR3 amino acids: CASSRRLPRGSGELFF. The CDR3 DNA reads as TGTGCCAGCAGCCGCCGCCTCCCCCGGGGTAGCGGGGAGCTGTTTTTT.

The V call is TRBV7-9, the J call TRBJ1-4; 7 bases are a match to TRBD1. This CDR3 contains 16 residues. Germline lookup yields CDR1 SEHNR and CDR2 FQNEAQ (reference sequence). Trimming took 5 bases from V and 5 from J; bases not matched to a gene: 11. The CDR3 region is CASSQSGQALNEKLFF. The CDR3 coding sequence is TGTGCCAGCAGCCAGTCCGGACAGGCTTTGAATGAAAAACTGTTTTTT.

This sequence joins TRBV9 and TRBJ2-3; D not certain. The germline CDR1 and CDR2 sequences are SGDLS and YYNGEE. The CDR3 is 19 amino acids. V was trimmed by 3 bases and J by 0 bases, leaving 23 bases between them. The CDR3 coding sequence is TGTGCCAGCAGCGCGACCCCACGATCCCCGGCGGTTAGCACAGATACGCAGTATTTT. Its translation: CASSATPRSPAVSTDTQYF.

The CDR3 nucleotides are TGTGCCATCAGTGAGTCGTGGGAGCGCGAGCAGTTCTTC. Its translation is CAISESWEREQFF. This sequence joins TRBV10-3 and TRBJ2-1; possible D gene TRBD2, 5 bases. The CDR3 consists of 13 residues. Germline V gene sequence: CDR1 ENHRY, CDR2 SYGVKD. Trimming pared 0 bases from V and 10 bases from J, leaving 10 bases between.

V gene TRBV4-3 combines with J gene TRBJ2-5; 8 bases agree with TRBD2. The V segment lost 0 bases and the J segment 1 base; nucleotides outside the gene matches: 1. Germline CDR1 reads LGHNA; CDR2 reads YSLEER. There are 15 residues in the CDR3. The CDR3 coding sequence is TGCGCCAGCAGCCAAGAACGGGGGGGCCAAGAGACCCAGTACTTC. This gives the protein CASSQERGGQETQYF.

This sequence joins TRBV1 and TRBJ2-2; the D call in the table, TRBD1, was not verified against the DNA. TRBV1 is described as a pseudogene. CDR3 length equals 18 residues. The CDR3 loop reads CTSSQDWGQGKDTGELFF. The CDR3 nucleotides are TGCACCAGCAGCCAAGATTGGGGGCAGGGAAAGGACACCGGGGAGCTGTTTTTT.

V is TRBV19 and J is TRBJ1-6; TRBD1 is a possible D gene (6 bases). From germline, CDR1 is LNHDA and CDR2 SQIVND (reference sequence). V lost 4 bases and J 7 bases, leaving 20 bases between the germline ends. The CDR3 loop spans 17 amino acids. CDR3 sequence reads: CASSRKAYREENSPLHF. The CDR3 DNA is TGTGCCAGTAGTAGGAAAGCCTACAGGGAAGAGAATTCACCCCTCCACTTT.

This clone was seen a single time. V is TRBV18 and J is TRBJ1-2; 9 bases are shared with TRBD1. CDR3 length: 15 amino acids. The V gene end was trimmed by 4 bases and the J gene end by 6 bases; junction bases not matched to a gene: 9. Germline CDR1 KGHSH, CDR2 LQKENI. Here the CDR3 DNA reads TGTGCCAGCTCACGGATACAGGGGGCGCAAAATGGCTACACCTTC. The encoded protein is CASSRIQGAQNGYTF. The variable domain in full, completed from reference TRBV18 and TRBJ1-2, reads NAGVMQNPRHLVRRRGQEARLRCSPMKGHSHVYWYRQLPEEGLKFMVYLQKENIIDESGMPKERFSAEFPKEGPSILRIQQVVRGDSAAYFCASSRIQGAQNGYTFGSGTRLTVV.